These 4 T cell receptor beta chains share one sample of origin, sequenced in a study of low-dose radiotherapy and immunotherapy resistance in tumors. Noted time point: after trial treatment. Treatment here: LDRT plus nivolumab, ipilimumab, low-dose cyclophosphamide and aspirin (RACIN trial). TRAV- and TRBV-specific primers, spanning alpha and beta chains, primed first-strand cDNA. A constant-region primer paired with the V-primer adapter amplified TCRs over about 20 PCR cycles. TCRdb reprocessed the reads via MiXCR and lists one record per CDR3 protein. The table shows about 84,000 distinct CDR3 sequences, with around 17% occurring only once. The input for sequencing was PBMCs, taken after low-dose radiotherapy plus immunotherapy. The origin of the receptors is a male donor with prostate cancer.

This clonotype occurred many times. V is TRBV20-1 and J is TRBJ2-7, with TRBD2 identical over 9 bases. CDR3 length: 14 amino acids. V lost 7 bases and J lost 5; bases outside the gene matches: 12. The germline gives CDR1 DFQATT, CDR2 SNEGSKA (reference sequence). The CDR3 spells CSVVPGLASNEQYF. The CDR3 nucleotides read TGCAGTGTCGTACCGGGACTAGCTAGTAACGAGCAGTACTTC.

This clonotype was detected ten times or more. The chain combines TRBV2 with TRBJ1-2, with a tentative D call TRBD1 (5 bases). V shed 6 bases and J shed 8 bases, with 19 bases lying between them. This CDR3 is 14 amino acids long. Germline lookup yields CDR1 SNHLY and CDR2 FYNNEI. This chain's CDR3 is CASRIRDGVGGYTF. CDR3 nucleotides: TGTGCCAGCAGGATCCGGGACGGAGTTGGGGGCTACACCTTC.

This clonotype was found many times. The V call is TRBV5-4, the J call TRBJ2-5; 10 bases fit TRBD1. This CDR3 contains 15 residues. The V gene's germline CDR1 is SGHNT and CDR2 YYREEE (reference sequence). V lost 4 bases, J lost 5 bases, and 8 bases stayed unmatched. CDR3 bases: TGTGCCAGCAGCGTGGACAGGGGGTTAGGGGAGACCCAGTACTTC. Translated, it gives CASSVDRGLGETQYF.

The table lists this clonotype with many counts. V and J are TRBV7-9 and TRBJ1-1; the D is unclear. Deletions cut 7 bases from V and 1 base from J, with 10 bases between. Germline V lookup: CDR1 SEHNR, CDR2 FQNEAQ (reference sequence). This CDR3 is 13 amino acids long. The CDR3 reads CASIQYPNTEAFF. The CDR3 coding sequence is TGTGCCAGCATCCAGTACCCGAACACTGAAGCTTTCTTT. Supplemented by reference TRBV7-9 and TRBJ1-1, the full variable domain reads DTGVSQNPRHKITKRGQNVTFRCDPISEHNRLYWYRQTLGQGPEFLTYFQNEAQLEKSRLLSDRFSAERPKGSFSTLEIQRTEQGDSAMYLCASIQYPNTEAFFGQGTRLTVV.